This is a list of T cell receptor beta chains from one sample in a study of blood T cell repertoires in COVID-19. Clones were sequenced by immunoSEQ multiplex PCR, and TCRdb holds only the in-frame ones, with some missing. In the table there are about 270,000 clones, 82% of which are singletons. Material for sequencing was peripheral blood. These receptors were obtained from a woman aged 18-29 years with acute or convalescent COVID-19. The CDR3 runs from the conserved cysteine through the conserved F or W. The order of the fields is CDR3 protein, CDR3 DNA, clone size, V gene, D gene, J gene. A D gene is named only where the DNA matches it firmly. Only some rows state a clone size, as once, few, many or a class for expanded clones.

CDR3 protein: CASRSGQGGNQPQHF
CDR3 DNA: TGTGCCAGCAGATCTGGACAGGGGGGAAATCAGCCCCAGCATTTT
clone size: -
V gene: TRBV6-5
D gene: TRBD1
J gene: TRBJ1-5

CDR3 protein: CSATDFRAGNTIYF
CDR3 DNA: TGCAGTGCTACTGACTTCAGGGCTGGAAACACCATATATTTT
clone size: -
V gene: TRBV20-1
D gene: -
J gene: TRBJ1-3

CDR3 protein: CASSYQGVEKLFF
CDR3 DNA: TGTGCCAGCAGTTACCAGGGGGTTGAAAAACTGTTTTTT
clone size: -
V gene: TRBV7-9
D gene: TRBD1
J gene: TRBJ1-4

CDR3 protein: CASSYSSGVEANYGYTF
CDR3 DNA: TGCGCCAGCAGCTACAGCTCAGGGGTCGAAGCTAACTATGGCTACACCTTC
clone size: once
V gene: TRBV4-3
D gene: -
J gene: TRBJ1-2

CDR3 protein: CAWSVFPQVISNQPQHF
CDR3 DNA: TGTGCCTGGAGTGTCTTCCCACAAGTAATTAGCAATCAGCCCCAGCATTTT
clone size: -
V gene: TRBV30
D gene: -
J gene: TRBJ1-5

CDR3 protein: CAISESPGEQYF
CDR3 DNA: TGTGCCATCAGTGAGTCGCCCGGCGAGCAGTACTTC
clone size: -
V gene: TRBV10-3
D gene: -
J gene: TRBJ2-7

CDR3 protein: CASSAYTGVGEKLFF
CDR3 DNA: TGTGCCAGCAGCGCGTATACAGGGGTGGGTGAAAAACTGTTTTTT
clone size: -
V gene: TRBV28
D gene: TRBD1
J gene: TRBJ1-4

CDR3 protein: CASSASSVIEQFF
CDR3 DNA: TGTGCCAGCAGCGCATCTAGCGTCATTGAGCAGTTCTTC
clone size: -
V gene: TRBV3-1/TRBV3-2
D gene: -
J gene: TRBJ2-1

CDR3 protein: CASSFPQKQGPYNEQFF
CDR3 DNA: TGTGCCAGCAGTTTTCCCCAAAAACAGGGACCCTACAATGAGCAGTTCTTC
clone size: -
V gene: TRBV28
D gene: -
J gene: TRBJ2-1

CDR3 protein: CASSLSRASSADTQYF
CDR3 DNA: TGTGCCAGCAGCCTCAGTCGGGCTAGCTCGGCAGATACGCAGTATTTT
clone size: -
V gene: TRBV3-1/TRBV3-2
D gene: -
J gene: TRBJ2-3

CDR3 protein: CASCTTPEGEKLFF
CDR3 DNA: TGTGCCAGTTGCACCACCCCGGAGGGCGAAAAACTGTTTTTT
clone size: -
V gene: TRBV19
D gene: -
J gene: TRBJ1-4

CDR3 protein: CASSQDGTARFYGYTF
CDR3 DNA: TGTGCCAGCAGCCAAGACGGGACAGCGCGATTCTATGGCTACACCTTC
clone size: -
V gene: TRBV14
D gene: TRBD1
J gene: TRBJ1-2

CDR3 protein: CASSPGVPYEQYF
CDR3 DNA: TGTGCCAGCAGCCCTGGAGTGCCCTACGAGCAGTACTTC
clone size: -
V gene: TRBV5-6
D gene: -
J gene: TRBJ2-7

CDR3 protein: CAWRFGQGSSPLHF
CDR3 DNA: TGTGCCTGGAGATTCGGACAGGGCAGTTCACCCCTCCACTTT
clone size: -
V gene: TRBV30
D gene: TRBD1
J gene: TRBJ1-6

CDR3 protein: CASSYSGLLNQPQHF
CDR3 DNA: TGTGCCAGCAGTTACTCGGGCCTTCTCAATCAGCCCCAGCATTTT
clone size: -
V gene: TRBV6-5
D gene: -
J gene: TRBJ1-5

CDR3 protein: CATSRGTGGTGELFF
CDR3 DNA: TGTGCCACCAGCAGAGGGACAGGTGGGACCGGGGAGCTGTTTTTT
clone size: once
V gene: TRBV15
D gene: TRBD1
J gene: TRBJ2-2

CDR3 protein: CSAIDLGHAVLTDTQYF
CDR3 DNA: TGCAGTGCTATTGACCTAGGACATGCGGTCCTCACAGATACGCAGTATTTT
clone size: -
V gene: TRBV20-1
D gene: -
J gene: TRBJ2-3

CDR3 protein: CASGLGGGLDEQFF
CDR3 DNA: TGTGCCTCCGGCTTAGGAGGGGGCTTGGATGAGCAGTTCTTC
clone size: -
V gene: TRBV11-3
D gene: -
J gene: TRBJ2-1

CDR3 protein: CATTDTGYEQYF
CDR3 DNA: TGTGCCACTACCGACACTGGCTACGAGCAGTACTTC
clone size: -
V gene: TRBV15
D gene: -
J gene: TRBJ2-7

CDR3 protein: CASSQAGTGTSYGYTF
CDR3 DNA: TGCGCCAGCAGCCAAGCCGGGACAGGGACGAGCTATGGCTACACCTTC
clone size: -
V gene: TRBV4-3
D gene: TRBD1
J gene: TRBJ1-2

CDR3 protein: CASRQGAGANTGELFF
CDR3 DNA: TGTGCCAGCAGACAGGGGGCAGGGGCGAACACCGGGGAGCTGTTTTTT
clone size: -
V gene: TRBV7-2
D gene: TRBD1
J gene: TRBJ2-2

CDR3 protein: CASSWETGPYEQYF
CDR3 DNA: TGTGCCAGCAGCTGGGAGACAGGGCCCTACGAGCAGTACTTC
clone size: -
V gene: TRBV11-2
D gene: TRBD1
J gene: TRBJ2-7

CDR3 protein: CASSADNWGEKLFF
CDR3 DNA: TGTGCCAGCAGCGCGGACAACTGGGGTGAAAAACTGTTTTTT
clone size: -
V gene: TRBV6-5
D gene: -
J gene: TRBJ1-4

CDR3 protein: CASSLDSNYGYTF
CDR3 DNA: TGTGCCAGCAGCTTAGACAGTAACTATGGCTACACCTTC
clone size: -
V gene: TRBV7-9
D gene: -
J gene: TRBJ1-2

CDR3 protein: CASSPSGRAYEQYF
CDR3 DNA: TGTGCCAGCTCACCTAGCGGGAGGGCCTACGAGCAGTACTTC
clone size: -
V gene: TRBV6-6
D gene: TRBD2
J gene: TRBJ2-7

CDR3 protein: CAISRDRGTDTQYF
CDR3 DNA: TGTGCCATCTCCCGGGACAGGGGTACAGATACGCAGTATTTT
clone size: -
V gene: TRBV28
D gene: TRBD1
J gene: TRBJ2-3

CDR3 protein: CASSHHGLAGYLTDTQYF
CDR3 DNA: TGCGCCAGCAGCCATCATGGACTAGCGGGATACCTCACAGATACGCAGTATTTT
clone size: -
V gene: TRBV4-3
D gene: TRBD2
J gene: TRBJ2-3

CDR3 protein: CATSTALGGGEKLFF
CDR3 DNA: TGTGCCACCAGCACCGCACTCGGGGGGGGTGAAAAACTGTTTTTT
clone size: few
V gene: TRBV15
D gene: -
J gene: TRBJ1-4

CDR3 protein: CASSLVQGTSGVGEHNEQFF
CDR3 DNA: TGCGCCAGCAGCTTGGTACAGGGGACTAGCGGGGTAGGGGAGCACAATGAGCAGTTCTTC
clone size: once
V gene: TRBV5-1
D gene: TRBD2
J gene: TRBJ2-1

CDR3 protein: CASSLSTGNEQFF
CDR3 DNA: TGTGCCAGCAGCTTATCGACAGGGAATGAGCAGTTCTTC
clone size: -
V gene: TRBV7-3
D gene: TRBD1
J gene: TRBJ2-1

CDR3 protein: CAWSSSGWGYEQYF
CDR3 DNA: TGTGCCTGGAGCAGCAGCGGGTGGGGATACGAGCAGTACTTC
clone size: many
V gene: TRBV30
D gene: -
J gene: TRBJ2-7

CDR3 protein: CASSLATRQETQYF
CDR3 DNA: TGTGCCAGCAGCTTGGCGACGCGGCAAGAGACCCAGTACTTC
clone size: -
V gene: TRBV5-4
D gene: -
J gene: TRBJ2-5

CDR3 protein: CASSLQGNTEAFF
CDR3 DNA: TGTGCCAGCAGTTTGCAGGGGAACACTGAAGCTTTCTTT
clone size: -
V gene: TRBV12-3/TRBV12-4
D gene: -
J gene: TRBJ1-1

CDR3 protein: CASSHAIAGTGAYEQYF
CDR3 DNA: TGCGCCAGCAGCCATGCAATCGCCGGGACAGGGGCCTACGAGCAGTACTTC
clone size: few
V gene: TRBV4-3
D gene: TRBD1
J gene: TRBJ2-7

CDR3 protein: CASSLGGKASTDTQYF
CDR3 DNA: TGTGCCAGCAGCCTAGGAGGCAAGGCCTCCACAGATACGCAGTATTTT
clone size: -
V gene: TRBV5-4
D gene: -
J gene: TRBJ2-3

CDR3 protein: CASSIQLAGSYNEQFF
CDR3 DNA: TGTGCCAGCAGTATCCAATTAGCGGGGTCCTACAATGAGCAGTTCTTC
clone size: -
V gene: TRBV27
D gene: TRBD2
J gene: TRBJ2-1

CDR3 protein: CASSKGQEYQETQYF
CDR3 DNA: TGTGCCAGCAGCAAGGGACAGGAATATCAAGAGACCCAGTACTTC
clone size: -
V gene: TRBV7-9
D gene: TRBD1
J gene: TRBJ2-5

CDR3 protein: CASSLAQEAHYGYTF
CDR3 DNA: TGTGCCAGCAGCTTAGCGCAGGAGGCTCACTATGGCTACACCTTC
clone size: -
V gene: TRBV13
D gene: -
J gene: TRBJ1-2

CDR3 protein: CASSLVFGQGYYNEQFF
CDR3 DNA: TGTGCCAGCAGCTTAGTTTTCGGGCAGGGTTACTACAATGAGCAGTTCTTC
clone size: -
V gene: TRBV7-2
D gene: -
J gene: TRBJ2-1

CDR3 protein: CATSDPPGTSVREQFF
CDR3 DNA: TGTGCCACCAGTGATCCCCCCGGGACTAGCGTTCGGGAGCAGTTCTTC
clone size: -
V gene: TRBV24-1
D gene: TRBD2
J gene: TRBJ2-1

CDR3 protein: CASSLDRVGYGYTF
CDR3 DNA: TGTGCCAGCAGCTTAGACAGGGTGGGGTATGGCTACACCTTC
clone size: -
V gene: TRBV7-2
D gene: -
J gene: TRBJ1-2

CDR3 protein: CASSPPIQGRNTIYF
CDR3 DNA: TGTGCCAGCTCACCACCCATACAGGGGAGAAACACCATATATTTT
clone size: few
V gene: TRBV18
D gene: TRBD1
J gene: TRBJ1-3

CDR3 protein: CASNARTGGRDTQYF
CDR3 DNA: TGCGCCAGCAACGCTAGGACAGGGGGCAGAGATACGCAGTATTTT
clone size: -
V gene: TRBV5-1
D gene: TRBD1
J gene: TRBJ2-3

CDR3 protein: CASSQDRGWGRNFYGYTF
CDR3 DNA: TGCGCCAGCAGCCAAGATCGAGGTTGGGGCAGAAACTTCTATGGCTACACCTTC
clone size: -
V gene: TRBV4-1
D gene: -
J gene: TRBJ1-2